A single sample gave rise to the 10 T cell receptor beta chains below, sequenced in a study of chemoradiotherapy in HPV16-positive cancers. Clones were read by immunoSEQ multiplex PCR, and TCRdb kept only the in-frame ones, dropping some. The table lists 15,000 to 20,000 clones, 65% to 80% of them singletons. The sequences come from tumor tissue, collected from a patient who underwent chemoradiotherapy. These receptors were collected from a human donor with HPV-associated anogenital cancer.

The J gene is TRBJ2-2, the V gene TRBV5-1; the D is unclear. Trimming shortened V by 4 bases and J by 2 bases, and 9 bases separated the two germline ends. The CDR3 has 14 amino acids. Germline loops: CDR1 SGHRS, CDR2 YFSETQ. CDR3 sequence reads: CASSLFTNTGELFF. CDR3 in DNA: TGCGCCAGCAGCCTTTTCACAAACACCGGGGAGCTGTTTTTT.

The chain carries TRBV29-1 and TRBJ2-5, with 7 positions matching TRBD1. The CDR3 has 12 residues. Germline CDR1 SQVTM, CDR2 ANQGSEA. The ends lost 6 bases at V and 4 bases at J; junction bases unmatched: 5. The CDR3 bases are TGCAGCGTACATAGACAGGGAGAGACCCAGTACTTC. Translating gives CSVHRQGETQYF.

This clone was seen more than once but under ten times. The chain has TRBV5-4 and TRBJ1-1; D remains ambiguous. Germline V gives CDR1 SGHNT, CDR2 YYREEE (reference sequence). The V end lost 4 bases, the J end lost 9 bases, and 19 bases lay between the germline ends. The CDR3 spans 14 residues. As DNA, the CDR3 is TGTGCCAGCAGCCTCTTGGTCTCGCCAGAACAAGCTTTCTTT. Its protein product is CASSLLVSPEQAFF.

This clone has more than one count but fewer than ten. The rearrangement links TRBV4-2 to TRBJ1-3; D is uncertain. The CDR3 totals 16 residues. Per germline, CDR1 LGHNA and CDR2 YNFKEQ. Trimming cost V 0 bases and J 0 bases, with 9 bases left between them. CDR3 sequence: CASSQDRAVSGNTIYF. CDR3 DNA sequence: TGTGCCAGCAGCCAAGATCGAGCCGTCTCTGGAAACACCATATATTTT.

The CDR3: CASSPWTSGKYTGELFF. The CDR3 DNA sequence: TGTGCCAGCAGCCCCTGGACTAGCGGGAAGTACACCGGGGAGCTGTTTTTT. The genes are TRBV14 and TRBJ2-2; TRBD2 matches at 12 bases. CDR1 SGHDN and CDR2 FVKESK come from the germline V gene. V dropped 4 bases and J dropped 3; count of bases not matched to a gene: 6. The length of the CDR3 is 17 residues.

The V gene is TRBV19, the J gene TRBJ2-5; TRBD1 agrees at 11 bases. The CDR3 runs to 16 residues. The V and J ends lost 4 bases and 5 bases, in that order; junction bases with no gene match: 9. The V gene's germline CDR1 is LNHDA and CDR2 SQIVND (reference sequence). CDR3 DNA sequence: TGTGCCAGTAGTAGTACCGGGACAGGGGGTTTGGAGACCCAGTACTTC. Translated, it gives CASSSTGTGGLETQYF.

The chain couples TRBV2 to TRBJ2-1; 13 bases map to TRBD2. The length of the CDR3 is 14 residues. V gave up 9 bases and J gave up 9 bases; unmatched junction bases: 8. Germline V gene sequence: CDR1 SNHLY, CDR2 FYNNEI. The CDR3 DNA reads TGTGCCAGGGCTACACTAGCGGGGGGGCGTGAGCAGTTCTTC. It yields the protein CARATLAGGREQFF.

V gene TRBV4-1 combines with J gene TRBJ2-3; D is ambiguous. Trimming stripped 1 base from V and 6 bases from J, with 11 bases between. In germline, CDR1 is MGHRA, CDR2 YSYEKL. The CDR3 length is 14 residues. The CDR3, as DNA: TGCGCCAGCAGCCAAGCTCCCCTGTGGGATACGCAGTATTTT. Amino acids: CASSQAPLWDTQYF.

The CDR3 bases are TGCGCCAGCAGCCGTACACCAGGCCAAACTGAAGCTTTCTTT. This codes for CASSRTPGQTEAFF. The rearrangement joins TRBV5-1 to TRBJ1-1; no firm D call. Germline assignment: CDR1 SGHRS and CDR2 YFSETQ. This CDR3 has 14 amino acids. The V end lost 4 bases, the J end lost 5 bases, and 15 bases lay between the germline ends. The full variable domain, rest sourced from reference TRBV5-1 and TRBJ1-1, is KAGVTQTPRYLIKTRGQQVTLSCSPISGHRSVSWYQQTPGQGLQFLFEYFSETQRNKGNFPGRFSGRQFSNSRSEMNVSTLELGDSALYLCASSRTPGQTEAFFGQGTRLTVV.

The chain combines TRBV18 with TRBJ1-2, with a possible D match to TRBD1 (6 bases). The CDR3 has 14 residues. Germline-derived CDR1 and CDR2 are KGHSH and LQKENI. Trimming left V 1 base short and J 8 bases short, with 14 bases between. CDR3 bases: TGTGCCAGCTCACCACTACGGGACACCTACGGCTACACCTTC. This encodes CASSPLRDTYGYTF.